One sample yielded the 5 T cell receptor beta chains listed below, sequenced in a study of CD4 T cells in relation to SARS-CoV-2 and coronaviruses. Only in-frame clones appear in the TCRdb table, and some are missing; sequencing was by immunoSEQ multiplex PCR. The table lists some 69,000 clones, 94% of them singletons. Unexposed donor CD4+ T cells date from about 2011-2018, before the COVID-19 pandemic. Input material: naive CD4+ T cells from PBMCs. The subset here: naive CD4+ T cells isolated by negative enrichment. The origin of the receptors is a human donor in good health.

The chain employs TRBV28 and TRBJ2-2; D ambiguous. The V end was cut by 7 bases, the J end by 3 bases, with 6 bases between. The CDR3 is made up of 12 amino acids. The germline V gene encodes CDR1 MDHEN and CDR2 SYDVKM. The CDR3 sequence is CASTLDTGELFF. As DNA, the CDR3 is TGTGCCAGCACCCTTGACACCGGGGAGCTGTTTTTT.

This clone came up once. This chain connects TRBV24-1 to TRBJ2-3; D possibly corresponds to TRBD2 (6 bases). The CDR3 is made up of 16 amino acids. Trimming took 3 bases from V and 1 from J, leaving 13 bases between them. Germline CDR1 and CDR2: KGHDR and SFDVKD. In DNA form, the CDR3 reads TGTGCCACCAGTGATGCCGTAGCGGTAGGCACAGATACGCAGTATTTT. Protein: CATSDAVAVGTDTQYF.

This chain uses TRBV24-1 with TRBJ2-1, with 7 bases matching TRBD2. The CDR3 has 16 residues. Germline V CDR1 and CDR2: KGHDR, SFDVKD. V was pared by 4 bases and J by 3 bases, with 8 bases of the junction left unmatched. CDR3 region: CATSESFAGVYNEQFF. The CDR3 bases are TGTGCCACCAGTGAATCCTTCGCGGGAGTCTACAATGAGCAGTTCTTC.

The V and J genes are TRBV6-1 and TRBJ1-2; 7 bases are a match to TRBD1. The CDR3 is 16 amino acids. Germline assignment: CDR1 MNHNS and CDR2 SASEGT. The V segment lost 1 base and the J segment 4 bases; nucleotides outside the gene matches: 9. CDR3 amino acids: CASSEGVGGNGYGYTF. The DNA for the CDR3 is TGTGCCAGCAGTGAAGGGGTAGGGGGCAATGGCTATGGCTACACCTTC.

The rearrangement uses TRBV19 and TRBJ1-1, with a weak D call TRBD1 (6 bases). The CDR3 has 14 residues. The V gene lost 5 bases and the J gene lost 1 base, with 11 bases spanning the gap. From germline, CDR1 is LNHDA and CDR2 SQIVND (reference sequence). The CDR3 loop is CASSHGQTNTEAFF. CDR3 nucleotides: TGTGCCAGTAGTCATGGACAGACGAACACTGAAGCTTTCTTT.